This T cell receptor (beta chain) came from a study of monozygotic twins with inflammatory bowel disease. Study results and limitations: With others, IBD patients shared fewer clonotypes than healthy twins did, especially with disease activity.

Germline CDR1 is SGHAT and CDR2 is FQNNGV. The CDR3 sequence is 15 residues long. TCRdb re-analyzed the 5' RACE reads; it lists each CDR3 protein once, without DNA. The sample includes 190,000 or so distinct CDR3 sequences. About this clonotype: What it binds is unknown.

The source of this sequence is a human donor with ulcerative colitis or Crohn's disease, or a healthy co-twin of an affected twin (not recorded which). This chain joins TRBV11-2 and TRBJ2-5; TCRdb's D call of TRBD1 is untestable without DNA. Sequenced input: blood. CDR3 residues: CASSPQGSYQETQYF.